The following is a T cell receptor beta chain sequence with its context. The target antigen is unknown. The PCR ran on 60 Vbeta and 13 Jbeta primers. The protocol was immunoSEQ multiplex PCR, while the TCRdb copy is restricted to in-frame clones and leaves out a portion. The sample consists of roughly 160,000 clones, 82% of them appearing once. Sampled while nominally healthy, donors likely had unrecorded immune exposures. The data belong to a study of cytomegalovirus exposure and HLA in healthy donors. Findings and caveats of the study: It was likely that a cluster of highly shared sequence variants was a sequencing artifact. Sequencing depth roughly uniform across donors was assumed in presence/absence analyses. As was reported, the HLA-A and HLA-B alleles of most subjects were accurately predicted from TCR beta sequences.

The V segment lost 8 bases and the J segment 1 base; nucleotides outside the gene matches: 3. Per the germline V gene, CDR1 is MNHNY and CDR2 is SVGAGI (reference sequence). CDR3 length: 14 residues. The source of this sequence is a man aged 50-59 years in good health and CMV-seropositive. Sequencing input: PBMCs. The rearrangement links TRBV6-6 to TRBJ1-5, with TRBD1 identical over 9 bases. CDR3 DNA: TGTGCCAGCGGACAGGGGACGAGCAATCAGCCCCAGCATTTT. This codes for CASGQGTSNQPQHF.